The 9 T cell receptor beta chains listed next were all sequenced from one sample in a study of patients and donors after allogeneic stem cell transplantation. TCRdb itself ran the RT-PCR reads through MiXCR, one entry per CDR3 protein. The sample contains roughly 960,000 distinct CDR3 sequences, about 20% of which appear only once. The sample taken for sequencing was blood, either unsorted or a sorted T cell fraction (not recorded which). These TCRs come from a human donor who was either an allogeneic HSCT recipient or a stem cell or donor lymphocyte infusion donor (not recorded which). It is not recorded whose cells these are; they may come from a transplant donor.

Ten or more counts support this clonotype. The chain is built from TRBV7-9 and TRBJ2-5, with D perhaps given as TRBD1 or TRBD2 (5 bases each). The CDR3 covers 13 residues. The V and J ends lost 2 bases and 5 bases respectively, with 9 bases between them. The germline V gene encodes CDR1 SEHNR and CDR2 FQNEAQ (reference sequence). CDR3 region: CASSLSRGETQYF. In nucleotides, the CDR3 is TGTGCCAGCAGCTTAAGTCGGGGCGAGACCCAGTACTTC. Combining the CDR3 with reference TRBV7-9 and TRBJ2-5 gives the whole variable domain DTGVSQNPRHKITKRGQNVTFRCDPISEHNRLYWYRQTLGQGPEFLTYFQNEAQLEKSRLLSDRFSAERPKGSFSTLEIQRTEQGDSAMYLCASSLSRGETQYFGPGTRLLVL.

The chain has TRBV2 and TRBJ2-7; 8 bases fit TRBD1. CDR3 length: 13 residues. After removal of 7 bases from V and 1 base from J, the junction contained 3 bases not matched to a gene. In germline, CDR1 is SNHLY, CDR2 FYNNEI. The CDR3 DNA reads as TGTGCCAGCACTCGGGACAGGTCCTACGAGCAGTACTTC. Its protein product is CASTRDRSYEQYF.

This clonotype has only a few counts. J is TRBJ2-6 and V is TRBV7-9, with TRBD1 identical over 10 bases. With 3 bases clipped from V and 1 base from J, the junction kept 3 bases outside the gene matches. The CDR3 loop spans 17 amino acids. CDR1 SEHNR and CDR2 FQNEAQ come from the germline V gene (reference sequence). The CDR3 reads CASSLGQGQSGANVLTF. The CDR3 DNA reads TGTGCCAGCAGCTTGGGACAGGGGCAGTCTGGGGCCAACGTCCTGACTTTC.

The chain links TRBV15 to TRBJ1-3; 9 bases are a match to TRBD1. Germline assignment: CDR1 LNHNV and CDR2 YYDKDF (reference sequence). With 0 bases clipped from V and 4 bases from J, the junction kept 7 bases outside the gene matches. This CDR3 is 17 amino acids long. The CDR3 DNA is TGTGCCACCAGCAGAGATCCCGGGACAGGGCGCGGAAACACCATATATTTT. This sequence encodes CATSRDPGTGRGNTIYF.

This chain links TRBV6-5 with TRBJ2-7; D remains unclear. The CDR3 spans 11 residues. CDR1 MNHEY and CDR2 SVGAGI come from the germline V gene. The germline V and J ends were trimmed by 7 bases and 2 bases, with 6 bases remaining between them. As DNA, the CDR3 is TGTGCCAGCAAGGGTCCCTACGAGCAGTACTTC. Its translation is CASKGPYEQYF.

A few counts support this clonotype. This chain joins TRBV20-1 and TRBJ1-5, with 10 bases matching TRBD1. The CDR3 extends over 14 amino acids. The germline V gene has CDR1 DFQATT and CDR2 SNEGSKA (reference sequence). J lost 3 bases, V lost 5 bases, and 4 bases had no gene match. The CDR3 nucleotides read TGCAGTGCTCCCGGGACAGGGGACAATCAGCCCCAGCATTTT. Translated, it gives CSAPGTGDNQPQHF.

This clonotype was detected ten times or more. V usage is TRBV20-1 and J usage is TRBJ1-4, with TRBD1 matching over 8 bases. The CDR3 length is 12 residues. In germline, CDR1 is DFQATT, CDR2 SNEGSKA (reference sequence). The DNA for the CDR3 is TGCAGCTACAGGGGGACTAATGAAAAACTGTTTTTT. As protein: CSYRGTNEKLFF.

The rearrangement links TRBV12-3 or TRBV12-4 to TRBJ1-2, with no clear D. This CDR3 comprises 15 residues. The germline V and J ends were trimmed by 6 bases and 4 bases, with 18 bases remaining between them. CDR3 nucleotide sequence: TGTGCCAGCAGCCAAGACGGGAGAAGCGGCTATGGCTACACCTTC. Residues: CASSQDGRSGYGYTF.

DNA of the CDR3: TGTGCCAGCAGAGGCCCGGGCCAAGGCCCCGACGAGCAGTACTTC. Its translation is CASRGPGQGPDEQYF. V is TRBV2 and J is TRBJ2-7; no clear D gene. Per germline, CDR1 SNHLY and CDR2 FYNNEI. V lost 6 bases and J 5 bases, leaving 20 bases between the germline ends. There are 15 residues in the CDR3.